The 13 T cell receptor beta chains below come from one sample, sequenced in a study of early T cells in non-severe SARS-CoV-2 infection. TCRdb ran MiXCR on the 5' RACE reads and lists one entry per CDR3 protein. The sample holds some 57,000 distinct CDR3 sequences, 10% to 15% seen once. Sequenced input: whole blood. Source of these receptors: an adult who was a healthcare worker with PCR-confirmed SARS-CoV-2 infection or an uninfected control (not recorded which).

The chain has TRBV7-9 and TRBJ2-7, with 9 bases fitting TRBD2. V dropped 5 bases and J dropped 7; count of bases not matched to a gene: 12. The length of the CDR3 is 15 residues. Germline assignment: CDR1 SEHNR and CDR2 FQNEAQ (reference sequence). The DNA for the CDR3 is TGTGCCAGCAGCCCATACGGGGGACTAGCAATTGAGCAGTACTTC. Protein product: CASSPYGGLAIEQYF.

The CDR3 is CASSLSAGLANQPQHF. The CDR3 DNA sequence: TGTGCCAGCAGTTTATCGGCAGGTTTGGCCAATCAGCCCCAGCATTTT. The chain carries TRBV12-3 or TRBV12-4 and TRBJ1-5; D is uncertain. Trimming removed 2 bases at V and 3 bases at J, with 14 bases between. This CDR3 is built from 16 residues.

DNA for the CDR3: TGTGCCAGCAGTGAGCCCCGGGGGCCCGATACGCAGTATTTT. Translated, it gives CASSEPRGPDTQYF. This chain links TRBV25-1 with TRBJ2-3; D may correspond to TRBD1 or TRBD2 (6 bases each). Germline CDR1 reads MGHDK; CDR2 reads SYGVNS. The germline V and J ends were trimmed by 3 bases and 6 bases, with 13 bases remaining between them. CDR3 size: 14 residues.

This sequence joins TRBV3-1 and TRBJ2-7, with D tentatively TRBD1 (6 bases). V lost 0 bases, J lost 5 bases, and 8 bases lay in between. Germline values: CDR1 LGHDT, CDR2 YNNKEL (reference sequence). The CDR3 loop spans 13 amino acids. The CDR3 sequence is CASSQEGAHEQYF. The CDR3 nucleotides are TGTGCCAGCAGCCAAGAGGGGGCTCACGAGCAGTACTTC.

This chain joins TRBV2 and TRBJ2-1; D possibly uses TRBD1 or TRBD2 (5 bases each). This CDR3 has 15 amino acids. CDR1 is SNHLY and CDR2 is FYNNEI in the germline V gene. V lost 6 bases and J lost 1, with 13 bases in between. The CDR3 is CASSPRDESYNEQFF. The CDR3 DNA follows: TGTGCCAGCAGCCCCAGGGACGAATCCTACAATGAGCAGTTCTTC.

For this clonotype: This may be a read error, as it is one base from a much larger clone. The CDR3 carries no conserved terminal phenylalanine or tryptophan, so it likely arises from a read error. The gene calls are TRBV9 and TRBJ2-3; the D gene is possibly TRBD1 (5 bases). CDR3 length equals 18 residues. From germline, CDR1 is SGDLS and CDR2 YYNGEE. Trimming removed 0 bases at V and 0 bases at J, with 17 bases between. Here the CDR3 reads CASSVGDSTGTSTDTQYY. The CDR3 DNA reads TGTGCCAGCAGCGTAGGTGACTCCACAGGAACTAGCACAGATACGCAGTATTAT.

This clonotype showed up many times. The CDR3 here is CASSVGGELFF. The DNA for the CDR3 is TGTGCCAGCAGCGTTGGCGGGGAGCTGTTTTTT. The chain recombines TRBV9 with TRBJ2-2; D not resolved. The germline V gene has CDR1 SGDLS and CDR2 YYNGEE. Trimming stripped 2 bases from V and 7 bases from J, with 3 bases between. This CDR3 contains 11 residues.

This chain uses TRBV29-1 with TRBJ2-7, with D perhaps matching TRBD1 (5 bases). V lost 4 bases, J lost 7 bases, and 14 bases lay in between. Germline V gene data show CDR1 as SQVTM and CDR2 as ANQGSEA. The CDR3 extends over 12 amino acids. The CDR3 DNA reads TGCAGCGTTGGGACACCCTCTGGGGAGCAGTACTTC. It encodes CSVGTPSGEQYF.

This clonotype was recorded at least ten times. The chain couples TRBV18 to TRBJ2-3; D gene ambiguous. V lost 6 bases, J lost 6 bases, and 7 bases lay in between. The CDR3 loop spans 11 amino acids. CDR1 KGHSH and CDR2 LQKENI come from the germline V gene. The CDR3 spells CASSTQDTQYF. CDR3 DNA sequence: TGTGCCAGCTCCACACAGGATACGCAGTATTTT.

This clonotype was seen at least ten times. V usage is TRBV20-1 and J usage is TRBJ2-2; a possible D gene is TRBD1 (6 bases). From germline, CDR1 is DFQATT and CDR2 SNEGSKA (reference sequence). V lost 0 bases and J lost 7, with 12 bases in between. The CDR3 extends over 14 amino acids. This CDR3 reads CSARDPGTNGELFF. CDR3 sequence (DNA): TGCAGTGCTAGAGATCCAGGGACAAACGGGGAGCTGTTTTTT.

The rearrangement links TRBV9 to TRBJ2-3; D assignment may be TRBD1 or TRBD2 (5 bases each). CDR3 size: 13 residues. Germline-derived CDR1 and CDR2 are SGDLS and YYNGEE. Deletions cut 7 bases from V and 5 bases from J, with 14 bases between. The CDR3 nucleotides read TGTGCCAGCGCTAGAGGGGTTCAAGATACGCAGTATTTT. This gives the protein CASARGVQDTQYF. Based on the CDR3 plus reference TRBV9 and TRBJ2-3, the full variable domain is DSGVTQTPKHLITATGQRVTLRCSPRSGDLSVYWYQQSLDQGLQFLIQYYNGEERAKGNILERFSAQQFPDLHSELNLSSLELGDSALYFCASARGVQDTQYFGPGTRLTVL.

The genes are TRBV7-8 and TRBJ2-1; 13 bases fit TRBD2. This CDR3 contains 20 residues. The germline gives CDR1 SGHVS, CDR2 FQNEAQ. V dropped 1 base and J dropped 3; count of bases not matched to a gene: 12. CDR3 DNA: TGTGCCAGCAGCTTAGTCTTGACTAGCGGGGGGCCCTATTACTACAATGAGCAGTTCTTC. Protein: CASSLVLTSGGPYYYNEQFF.

This clonotype was seen at least ten times. The genes are TRBV29-1 and TRBJ2-1; D is perhaps TRBD2 (6 bases). In germline, CDR1 is SQVTM, CDR2 ANQGSEA. V lost 4 bases to trimming and J lost 3 bases, with 13 bases between them. The CDR3 length is 14 residues. CDR3 sequence: CSVGGRLLYNEQFF. CDR3 bases: TGCAGCGTTGGGGGGAGGCTACTCTACAATGAGCAGTTCTTC.